Reported below is one TCR beta chain. This specimen belongs to a study of preoperative IRX-2 immunotherapy in early breast cancer. Treatment reported: preoperative locoregional IRX-2 cytokine immunotherapy. Patients received preoperative, locoregional IRX-2 cytokine immunotherapy in a phase Ib study. Some clones are missing from TCRdb's copy, which holds only in-frame ones; the method was immunoSEQ multiplex PCR. The sample lists around 10,000 clones, around 80% seen once, with less than 6.5% in the top ten. Trimming took 6 bases from V and 3 from J; bases not matched to a gene: 4. The V gene's germline CDR1 is MNHGY and CDR2 SAAAGT. This CDR3 is 13 amino acids long.

Material: lymph node tissue, obtained before IRX-2 immunotherapy. The source is a human donor with breast cancer. The rearrangement uses TRBV6-8 and TRBJ2-7, with 8 bases lining up with TRBD1. The CDR3 sequence: CASRGQAYYEQYF. CDR3 DNA sequence: TGTGCCAGCAGGGGACAGGCTTACTACGAGCAGTACTTC.